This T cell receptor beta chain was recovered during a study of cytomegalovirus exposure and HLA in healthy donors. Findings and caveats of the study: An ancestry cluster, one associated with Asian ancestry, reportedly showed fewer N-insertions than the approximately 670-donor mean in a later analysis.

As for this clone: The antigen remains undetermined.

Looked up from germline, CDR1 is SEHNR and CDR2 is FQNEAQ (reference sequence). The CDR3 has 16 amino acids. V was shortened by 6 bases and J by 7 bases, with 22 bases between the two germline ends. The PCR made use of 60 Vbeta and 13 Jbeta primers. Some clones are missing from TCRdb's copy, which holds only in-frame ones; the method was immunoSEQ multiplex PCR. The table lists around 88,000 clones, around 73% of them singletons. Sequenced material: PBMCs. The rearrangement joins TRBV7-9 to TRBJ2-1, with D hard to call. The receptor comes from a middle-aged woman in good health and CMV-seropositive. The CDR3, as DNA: TGTGCCAGCAGTCCCGCTCTAAGGTTACGGAGTAATGAGCAGTTCTTC. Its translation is CASSPALRLRSNEQFF.